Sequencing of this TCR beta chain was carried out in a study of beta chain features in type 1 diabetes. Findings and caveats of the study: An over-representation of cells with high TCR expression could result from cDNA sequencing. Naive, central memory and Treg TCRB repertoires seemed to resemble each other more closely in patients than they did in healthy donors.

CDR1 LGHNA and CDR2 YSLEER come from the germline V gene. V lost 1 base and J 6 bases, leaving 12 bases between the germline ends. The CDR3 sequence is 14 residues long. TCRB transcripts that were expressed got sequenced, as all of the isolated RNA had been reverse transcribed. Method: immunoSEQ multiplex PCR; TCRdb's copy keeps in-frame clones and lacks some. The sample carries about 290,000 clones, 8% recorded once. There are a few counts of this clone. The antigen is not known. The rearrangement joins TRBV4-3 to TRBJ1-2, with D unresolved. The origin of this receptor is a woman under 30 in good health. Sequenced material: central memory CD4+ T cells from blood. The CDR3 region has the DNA TGCGCCAGCAGCCAAGCTAGGGAATCGAATGGCTACACCTTC. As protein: CASSQARESNGYTF.